This T cell receptor beta chain originates from a study of cytomegalovirus exposure and HLA in healthy donors. Study-wide points: Upon later analysis, HLA-associated TCR beta chains proved more clonally expanded than other, equally common chains.

Concerning this clone itself: Its target is unknown.

Trimming left V 2 bases short and J 7 bases short, with 13 bases between. The CDR3 sequence is 15 residues long. Germline-derived CDR1 and CDR2 are SGHRS and YFSETQ. The primer mix had 60 Vbeta and 13 Jbeta primers. Clones were sequenced by immunoSEQ multiplex PCR, and TCRdb holds only the in-frame ones, with some missing. The table shows about 130,000 clones, with approximately 87% occurring only once. This clonotype originated in a middle-aged man in good health and CMV-seronegative. The chain carries TRBV5-1 and TRBJ1-6; tentative D call: TRBD1 (5 bases). Sequenced sample: PBMCs. CDR3 loop: CASSFNGGTNSPLHF. Written as DNA, the CDR3 is TGCGCCAGCAGCTTCAACGGGGGGACCAATTCACCCCTCCACTTT.